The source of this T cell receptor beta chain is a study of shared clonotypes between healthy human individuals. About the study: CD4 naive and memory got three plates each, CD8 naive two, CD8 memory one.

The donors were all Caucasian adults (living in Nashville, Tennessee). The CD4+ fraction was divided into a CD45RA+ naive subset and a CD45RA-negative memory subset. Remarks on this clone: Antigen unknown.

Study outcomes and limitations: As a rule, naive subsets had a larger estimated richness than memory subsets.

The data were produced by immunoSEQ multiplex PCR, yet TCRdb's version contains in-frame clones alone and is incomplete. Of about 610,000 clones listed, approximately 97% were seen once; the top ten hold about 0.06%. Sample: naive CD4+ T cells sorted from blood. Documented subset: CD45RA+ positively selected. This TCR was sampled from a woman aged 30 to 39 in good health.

The CDR3 sequence is CASSPYTVGPSQPNPAQYF. The CDR3 DNA sequence: TGTGCCAGCAGCCCTTACACGGTGGGACCTAGTCAACCCAACCCCGCGCAGTATTTT. This chain connects TRBV5-4 to TRBJ2-3; TRBD1 or TRBD2 may be the D gene (5 bases each). The CDR3 runs 19 residues. Germline V gives CDR1 SGHNT, CDR2 YYREEE (reference sequence). V lost 4 bases, J lost 10 bases, and 34 bases lay in between.